These 28 T cell receptor beta chains were all obtained from the same sample, sequenced in a study of T-cell reconstitution after alpha-beta-depleted transplantation in children. Molecular barcoding with unique molecular identifiers was used for the TCRbeta library. One entry per CDR3 protein, called by TCRdb with MiXCR from the PCR reads. This sample has some 200,000 distinct CDR3 sequences, with 7% to 9% found just once. The input for sequencing was PBMCs, mostly from graft donor cells, taken 360 days after TCRalphabeta/CD19-depleted stem cell transplant. The receptors originated from a male patient between 2 and 15 years old who had a stem cell transplant for acute myeloid leukemia, so the T cells may come from the graft donor.

This clonotype was picked up many times. The chain couples TRBV20-1 to TRBJ2-2, with TRBD2 matching 10 bases. The V gene end was trimmed by 1 base and the J gene end by 0 bases; junction bases not matched to a gene: 2. This CDR3 comprises 16 residues. Germline V lookup: CDR1 DFQATT, CDR2 SNEGSKA (reference sequence). The CDR3: CSARGGLAANTGELFF. The CDR3 region has the DNA TGCAGTGCTAGAGGTGGACTAGCGGCGAACACCGGGGAGCTGTTTTTT.

The CDR3 DNA reads as TGTGCCAGCAGCTTAGAGGGTCTAGCGAAAAGCGAGCAGTACTTC. Translation: CASSLEGLAKSEQYF. The chain employs TRBV7-2 and TRBJ2-7; a weak D match, TRBD2 (6 bases). This CDR3 region has 15 residues. Germline lookup yields CDR1 SGHTA and CDR2 FQGNSA. Trimming removed 1 base at V and 6 bases at J, with 16 bases between.

This clonotype was seen repeatedly, ten times or more. V usage is TRBV12-3 or TRBV12-4 and J usage is TRBJ2-2; no clear D. Deletions cut 7 bases from V and 4 bases from J, with 7 bases between. The CDR3 extends over 12 amino acids. For the CDR3, the DNA is TGTGCCAGCAACATAGGCACCGGGGAGCTGTTTTTT. This translates into CASNIGTGELFF.

This clonotype was counted ten times or more. The J gene is TRBJ2-5, the V gene TRBV11-2, with TRBD2 matching over 8 bases. The V gene end was trimmed by 1 base and the J gene end by 5 bases; junction bases not matched to a gene: 3. The CDR3 runs 14 residues. The germline V gene has CDR1 SGHAT and CDR2 FQNNGV. As DNA, the CDR3 is TGTGCCAGCAGCTTAGTCGGGAGGGAGGAGACCCAGTACTTC. Translation gives CASSLVGREETQYF. The full variable domain, in which reference TRBV11-2 and TRBJ2-5 provide the parts outside the CDR3, is EAGVAQSPRYKIIEKRQSVAFWCNPISGHATLYWYQQILGQGPKLLIQFQNNGVVDDSQLPKDRFSAERLKGVDSTLKIQPAKLEDSAVYLCASSLVGREETQYFGPGTRLLVL.

This clonotype has a count of ten or more. V is TRBV5-1 and J is TRBJ2-3; possible D gene TRBD2, 6 bases. The germline V and J ends were trimmed by 1 base and 5 bases, with 11 bases remaining between them. This CDR3 is 14 amino acids long. Germline CDR1 is SGHRS and CDR2 is YFSETQ. The CDR3 here is CASSLSSEKDTQYF. CDR3 bases: TGCGCCAGCAGCTTGTCTAGCGAAAAAGATACGCAGTATTTT.

There are many counts of this clonotype. The V and J genes are TRBV20-1 and TRBJ2-3; TRBD2 matches 13 bases. The CDR3 runs 16 residues. CDR1 and CDR2 from the germline V gene are DFQATT and SNEGSKA (reference sequence). The V gene end was trimmed by 5 bases and the J gene end by 0 bases; junction bases not matched to a gene: 5. CDR3 region: CSAPRTSGGSTDTQYF. CDR3 nucleotide sequence: TGCAGTGCTCCGAGGACTAGCGGGGGCAGCACAGATACGCAGTATTTT.

The chain carries TRBV5-8 and TRBJ2-1, with D tentatively TRBD1 or TRBD2 (5 bases each). The length of the CDR3 is 15 residues. CDR1 SGHTS and CDR2 YDEGEE come from the germline V gene. Trimming cost V 0 bases and J 5 bases, with 12 bases left between them. The CDR3: CASSLDPGPNNEQFF. The CDR3 nucleotides read TGTGCCAGCAGCTTGGATCCGGGACCCAACAATGAGCAGTTCTTC. Full variable domain (rest looked up from reference TRBV5-8 and TRBJ2-1): EAGVTQSPTHLIKTRGQQATLRCSPISGHTSVYWYQQALGLGLQFLLWYDEGEERNRGNFPPRFSGRQFPNYSSELNVNALELEDSALYLCASSLDPGPNNEQFFGPGTRLTVL.

This clonotype showed up many times. V gene TRBV29-1 combines with J gene TRBJ2-5; D might be TRBD1 (5 bases). V was shortened by 3 bases and J by 5 bases, with 19 bases between the two germline ends. Germline V gene lookup returns CDR1 SQVTM and CDR2 ANQGSEA. The length of the CDR3 is 15 residues. The CDR3 reads CSVDRAVANMETQYF. For the CDR3, the DNA is TGCAGCGTTGACAGGGCGGTTGCTAATATGGAGACCCAGTACTTC.

This chain uses TRBV12-3 or TRBV12-4 with TRBJ2-1; D is unclear. Trimming shortened V by 6 bases and J by 3 bases, and 9 bases separated the two germline ends. This CDR3 is 13 amino acids long. As DNA, the CDR3 is TGTGCCAGCAGCAACAACGGCTACAATGAGCAGTTCTTC. Its translation is CASSNNGYNEQFF.

This clonotype was counted ten times or more. This chain links TRBV5-1 with TRBJ2-3, with 8 bases lining up with TRBD2. CDR1 is SGHRS and CDR2 is YFSETQ in the germline V gene. CDR3 length: 14 amino acids. Unmatched junction bases numbered 4, after V lost 2 bases and J lost 5 bases. In DNA, the CDR3 is TGCGCCAGCAGCTTCCGGGCGGGAGGAGATACGCAGTATTTT. It codes for CASSFRAGGDTQYF.

At least ten counts were recorded for this clonotype. The J gene is TRBJ2-4, the V gene TRBV4-3, with D perhaps TRBD1 or TRBD2 (6 bases each). CDR1 LGHNA and CDR2 YSLEER come from the germline V gene. The CDR3 is 15 amino acids. V was pared by 1 base and J by 6 bases, with 13 bases between. The DNA for the CDR3 is TGCGCCAGCAGCCAAGGGTCAAGGGGGGTAAACATTCAGTACTTC. Translated, it gives CASSQGSRGVNIQYF.

This chain links TRBV9 with TRBJ2-6; D is perhaps TRBD2 (5 bases). CDR1 SGDLS and CDR2 YYNGEE come from the germline V gene. This CDR3 is 15 amino acids long. Trimming pared 3 bases from V and 6 bases from J, leaving 13 bases between. In DNA, the CDR3 is TGTGCCAGCAGCGAGTCCCCCGGGGTGGCCAACGTCCTGACTTTC. Translated: CASSESPGVANVLTF.

This clonotype turned up a few times. The chain recombines TRBV20-1 with TRBJ2-7; TRBD2 might be the D (6 bases). V was clipped by 5 bases and J by 9 bases, with 17 bases between them. CDR3 size: 12 residues. Looked up from germline, CDR1 is DFQATT and CDR2 is SNEGSKA (reference sequence). CDR3 nucleotides: TGCAGTGCTCGGGGGACCCAGGGAGGGCAGTACTTC. It yields the protein CSARGTQGGQYF.

The V gene is TRBV25-1, the J gene TRBJ2-7; D uncertain. The CDR3 runs to 14 residues. The V end lost 1 base, the J end lost 2 bases, and 9 bases lay between the germline ends. Germline CDR1 MGHDK, CDR2 SYGVNS. The CDR3 DNA reads TGTGCCAGCAGTGAATTGGGCATCGCCTACGAGCAGTACTTC. Protein sequence: CASSELGIAYEQYF.

This clonotype was seen a handful of times. CDR3 sequence: CASSPPTGRYGYTF. The CDR3 DNA reads TGTGCCAGCTCACCGCCGACAGGGAGGTATGGCTACACCTTC. The chain has TRBV18 and TRBJ1-2, with 7 bases lining up with TRBD1. The V gene end was trimmed by 3 bases and the J gene end by 5 bases; junction bases not matched to a gene: 6. Germline CDR1 and CDR2: KGHSH and LQKENI. This CDR3 comprises 14 residues.

Many counts were recorded for this clonotype. This chain uses TRBV7-8 with TRBJ2-2; D is perhaps TRBD2 (5 bases). The CDR3 sequence is 14 residues long. Germline CDR1 reads SGHVS; CDR2 reads FQNEAQ. V was trimmed by 5 bases and J by 3 bases, leaving 10 bases between them. Written as DNA, the CDR3 is TGTGCCAGCAGCCGGGAAGGGTACACCGGGGAGCTGTTTTTT. The encoded protein is CASSREGYTGELFF.

The rearrangement links TRBV5-5 to TRBJ1-1; D unclear. CDR3 length equals 12 residues. V lost 4 bases, J lost 6 bases, and 10 bases lay in between. In germline, CDR1 is SGHKS, CDR2 YYEKEE (reference sequence). The CDR3 region has the DNA TGTGCCAGCAGCCAAACACTACCTGAAGCTTTCTTT. Protein sequence: CASSQTLPEAFF.

CDR3 DNA: TGCGCCAGCAGCGCGAGCGGGAGAGGGAATGAGCAGTTCTTC. It is translated as CASSASGRGNEQFF. This rearrangement joins TRBV5-1 to TRBJ2-1, with 8 nucleotides matching TRBD2. CDR1 is SGHRS and CDR2 is YFSETQ in the germline V gene. CDR3 length: 14 residues. Losses at the gene ends were 4 bases for V and 7 bases for J; bases not matched to a gene: 7.

The chain recombines TRBV12-3 or TRBV12-4 with TRBJ2-7; 9 nucleotides agree with TRBD1. Germline trimming cut 4 bases from V and 3 bases from J; bases unmatched to any gene: 10. There are 16 residues in the CDR3. CDR3 in amino acids: CASSSPTGTGNYEQYF. CDR3 sequence (DNA): TGTGCCAGCAGTTCCCCAACCGGGACAGGGAACTACGAGCAGTACTTC.

In this sample, this clonotype turned up a few times. V and J are TRBV12-3 or TRBV12-4 and TRBJ1-5; TRBD1 matches 8 bases. The CDR3 is 15 amino acids. Unmatched junction bases numbered 3, after V lost 4 bases and J lost 1 base. Written as DNA, the CDR3 is TGTGCCAGCAGTTCCAGGACAGGGAGCAATCAGCCCCAGCATTTT. The encoded protein is CASSSRTGSNQPQHF.

The V gene is TRBV12-3 or TRBV12-4, the J gene TRBJ2-7; 10 positions agree with TRBD2. With 3 bases clipped from V and 2 bases from J, the junction kept 4 bases outside the gene matches. CDR3 length: 15 residues. The CDR3 nucleotides are TGTGCCAGCAGTTTGAATAGCGGGGGGACCTACGAGCAGTACGTC. This sequence encodes CASSLNSGGTYEQYV.

This clonotype was counted a few times. V and J are TRBV5-1 and TRBJ1-2, with 9 bases identical to TRBD1. The CDR3 totals 12 residues. Germline-derived CDR1 and CDR2 are SGHRS and YFSETQ. V shed 4 bases and J 14 bases; nucleotides not matched to a gene: 9. The CDR3 protein is CASSPRTGVPTF. As DNA, the CDR3 is TGCGCCAGCAGCCCTAGGACAGGGGTGCCAACCTTC.

This rearrangement joins TRBV25-1 to TRBJ2-5; 7 positions agree with TRBD2. CDR3 length: 15 amino acids. V dropped 1 base and J dropped 5; count of bases not matched to a gene: 7. Germline assignment: CDR1 MGHDK and CDR2 SYGVNS. The CDR3 DNA reads TGTGCCAGCAGTGAATGGGAGGGTCCTTCGGAGACCCAGTACTTC. It specifies CASSEWEGPSETQYF. Variable domain in full (rest from reference TRBV25-1 and TRBJ2-5): EADIYQTPRYLVIGTGKKITLECSQTMGHDKMYWYQQDPGMELHLIHYSYGVNSTEKGDLSSESTVSRIRTEHFPLTLESARPSHTSQYLCASSEWEGPSETQYFGPGTRLLVL.

The chain links TRBV11-2 to TRBJ2-3; the match to TRBD1 covers 7 bases. V was clipped by 5 bases and J by 3 bases; unmatched bases: 8. Germline V gives CDR1 SGHAT, CDR2 FQNNGV. The CDR3 spans 15 residues. The CDR3 DNA reads as TGTGCCAGCAGCCGGAAACAGGGGTGGACAGATACGCAGTATTTT. Amino acids: CASSRKQGWTDTQYF.

In its sample, this clonotype was seen many times. The chain has TRBV12-3 or TRBV12-4 and TRBJ2-3; D assignment may be TRBD1 or TRBD2 (5 bases each). The CDR3 contains 14 residues. V was trimmed by 0 bases and J by 2 bases, leaving 6 bases between them. DNA of the CDR3: TGTGCCAGCAGTTTAGCGGGGGACACAGATACGCAGTATTTT. Translated: CASSLAGDTDTQYF.

This clonotype was observed at least ten times. The V call is TRBV10-3, the J call TRBJ2-2, with TRBD2 matching over 10 bases. The germline gives CDR1 ENHRY, CDR2 SYGVKD. The CDR3 loop spans 15 amino acids. The junction had 6 bases not matched to a gene; V was cut back by 8 bases and J by 3 bases. CDR3 coding DNA: TGTGCCATCGAAAGCGGGGGGGCCGACACCGGGGAGCTGTTTTTT. Its protein is CAIESGGADTGELFF.

This clonotype was seen only a few times. The chain carries TRBV7-6 and TRBJ2-1, with 9 bases identical to TRBD2. Germline V gene data show CDR1 as SGHVS and CDR2 as FNYEAQ. The CDR3 is made up of 17 amino acids. The J segment lost 5 bases and the V segment lost 4 bases, leaving 12 bases of the junction unmatched. The CDR3 protein is CASSYSSTSGQNNEQFF. As DNA, the CDR3 is TGTGCCAGCAGCTACTCATCTACTAGCGGGCAAAACAATGAGCAGTTCTTC.

This chain links TRBV29-1 with TRBJ1-6, with TRBD1 as a possible D gene (6 bases). This CDR3 region has 13 residues. Trimming left V 7 bases short and J 6 bases short, with 13 bases between. Germline-derived CDR1 and CDR2 are SQVTM and ANQGSEA. For the CDR3, the DNA is TGCAGCGCCGGACAGTCACTTAATTCACCCCTCCACTTT. It is translated as CSAGQSLNSPLHF.